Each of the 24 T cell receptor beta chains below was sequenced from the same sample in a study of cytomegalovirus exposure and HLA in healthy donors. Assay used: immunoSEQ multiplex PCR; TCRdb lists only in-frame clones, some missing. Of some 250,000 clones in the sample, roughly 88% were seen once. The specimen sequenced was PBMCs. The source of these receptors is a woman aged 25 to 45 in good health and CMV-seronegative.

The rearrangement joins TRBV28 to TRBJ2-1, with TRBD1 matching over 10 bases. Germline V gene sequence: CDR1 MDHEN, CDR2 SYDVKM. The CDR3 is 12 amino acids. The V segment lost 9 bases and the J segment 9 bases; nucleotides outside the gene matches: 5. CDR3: CASSTGGGEQFF. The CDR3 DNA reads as TGTGCCAGTTCGACAGGGGGCGGTGAGCAGTTCTTC.

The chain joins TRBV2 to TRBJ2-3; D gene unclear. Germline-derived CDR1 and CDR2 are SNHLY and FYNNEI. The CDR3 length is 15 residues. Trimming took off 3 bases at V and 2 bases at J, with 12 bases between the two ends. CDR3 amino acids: CASSDKLKATDTQYF. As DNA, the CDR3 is TGTGCCAGCAGTGACAAGTTGAAGGCCACAGATACGCAGTATTTT.

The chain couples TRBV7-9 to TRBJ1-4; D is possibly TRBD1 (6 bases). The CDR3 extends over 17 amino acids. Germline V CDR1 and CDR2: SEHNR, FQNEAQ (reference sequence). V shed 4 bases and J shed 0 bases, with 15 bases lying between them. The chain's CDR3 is CASSYRQVRATNEKLFF. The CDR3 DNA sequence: TGTGCCAGCAGCTACCGACAGGTACGTGCAACTAATGAAAAACTGTTTTTT.

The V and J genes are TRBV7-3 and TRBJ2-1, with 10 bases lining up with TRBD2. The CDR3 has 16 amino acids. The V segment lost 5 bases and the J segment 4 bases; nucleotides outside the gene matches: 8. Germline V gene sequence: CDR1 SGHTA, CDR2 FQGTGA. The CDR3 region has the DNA TGTGCCAGCAGCCCCAGTCGGACTAGCGGTTACAATGAGCAGTTCTTC. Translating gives CASSPSRTSGYNEQFF.

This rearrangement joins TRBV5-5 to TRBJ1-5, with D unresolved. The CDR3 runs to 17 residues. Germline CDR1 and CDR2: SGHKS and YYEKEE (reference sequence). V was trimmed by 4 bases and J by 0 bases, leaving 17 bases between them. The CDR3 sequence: CASSAAGVGYSNQPQHF. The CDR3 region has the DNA TGTGCCAGCAGCGCGGCGGGTGTGGGGTATAGCAATCAGCCCCAGCATTTT.

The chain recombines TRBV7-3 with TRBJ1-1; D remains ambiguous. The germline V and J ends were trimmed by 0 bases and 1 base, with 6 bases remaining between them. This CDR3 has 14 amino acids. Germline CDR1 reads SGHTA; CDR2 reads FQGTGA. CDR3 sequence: CASSLTATNTEAFF. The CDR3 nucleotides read TGTGCCAGCAGCTTAACGGCCACGAACACTGAAGCTTTCTTT.

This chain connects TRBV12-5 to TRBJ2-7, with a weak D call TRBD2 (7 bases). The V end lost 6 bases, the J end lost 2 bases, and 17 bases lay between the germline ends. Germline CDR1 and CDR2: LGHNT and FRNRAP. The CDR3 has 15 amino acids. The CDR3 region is CASGPGGGAAYEQYF. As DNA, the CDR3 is TGTGCTAGTGGCCCCGGAGGGGGGGCAGCCTACGAGCAGTACTTC.

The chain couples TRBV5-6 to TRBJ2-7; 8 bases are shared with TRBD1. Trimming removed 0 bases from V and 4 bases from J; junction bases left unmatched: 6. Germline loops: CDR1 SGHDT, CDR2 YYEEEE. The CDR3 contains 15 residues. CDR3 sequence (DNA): TGTGCCAGCAGCTTGGCAAATGACAGGGGTTACGAGCAGTACTTC. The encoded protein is CASSLANDRGYEQYF.

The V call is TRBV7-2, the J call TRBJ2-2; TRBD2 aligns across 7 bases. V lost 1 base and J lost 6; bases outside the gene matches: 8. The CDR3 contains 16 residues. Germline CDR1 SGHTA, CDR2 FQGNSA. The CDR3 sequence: CASSLEGGRPAGELFF. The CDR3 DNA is TGTGCCAGCAGCTTAGAGGGCGGGAGACCGGCCGGGGAGCTGTTTTTT.

CDR3 sequence (DNA): TGTGCCAGTAGTAACCCAGGGGGCGTACTCAATGAGCAGTTCTTC. Translation: CASSNPGGVLNEQFF. The chain employs TRBV19 and TRBJ2-1; 8 bases agree with TRBD1. Germline CDR1 and CDR2: LNHDA and SQIVND (reference sequence). V shed 4 bases and J 6 bases; nucleotides not matched to a gene: 8. CDR3 length: 15 residues.

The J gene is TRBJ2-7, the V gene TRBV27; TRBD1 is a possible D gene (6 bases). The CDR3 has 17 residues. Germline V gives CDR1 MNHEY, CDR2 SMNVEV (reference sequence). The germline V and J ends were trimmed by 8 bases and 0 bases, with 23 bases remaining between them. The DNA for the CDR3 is TGTGCCAGCGGATTAACGGGACATTCTATCCCCTCCTACGAGCAGTACTTC. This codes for CASGLTGHSIPSYEQYF.

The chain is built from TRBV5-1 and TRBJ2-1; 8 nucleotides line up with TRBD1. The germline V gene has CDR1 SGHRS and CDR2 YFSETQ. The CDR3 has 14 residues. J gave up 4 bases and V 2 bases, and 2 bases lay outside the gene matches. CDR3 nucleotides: TGCGCCAGCAGCTTCCGGGACAGGTACAATGAGCAGTTCTTC. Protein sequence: CASSFRDRYNEQFF.

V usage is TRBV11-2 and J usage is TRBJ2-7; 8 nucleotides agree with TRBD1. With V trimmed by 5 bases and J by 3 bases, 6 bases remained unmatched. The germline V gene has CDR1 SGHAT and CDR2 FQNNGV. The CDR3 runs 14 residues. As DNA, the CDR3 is TGTGCCAGCAGCGTCGGACAGGGATACTACGAGCAGTACTTC. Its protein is CASSVGQGYYEQYF.

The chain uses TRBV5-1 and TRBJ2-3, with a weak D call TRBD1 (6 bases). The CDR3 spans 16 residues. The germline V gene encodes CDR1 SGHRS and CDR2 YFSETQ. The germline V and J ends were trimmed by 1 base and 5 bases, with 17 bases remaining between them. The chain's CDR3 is CASSLKSGAQEDTQYF. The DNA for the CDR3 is TGCGCCAGCAGCTTGAAGTCAGGGGCGCAGGAAGATACGCAGTATTTT.

The CDR3 reads CASSPNKGEGYTF. In DNA, the CDR3 is TGTGCCAGCTCACCAAACAAGGGTGAGGGCTACACCTTC. The chain is built from TRBV18 and TRBJ1-2; D not resolved. V was cut by 2 bases and J by 8 bases, with 12 bases left in between. This CDR3 is 13 amino acids long. CDR1 is KGHSH and CDR2 is LQKENI in the germline V gene. The entire variable domain, with the rest obtained from reference TRBV18 and TRBJ1-2, is as follows: NAGVMQNPRHLVRRRGQEARLRCSPMKGHSHVYWYRQLPEEGLKFMVYLQKENIIDESGMPKERFSAEFPKEGPSILRIQQVVRGDSAAYFCASSPNKGEGYTFGSGTRLTVV.

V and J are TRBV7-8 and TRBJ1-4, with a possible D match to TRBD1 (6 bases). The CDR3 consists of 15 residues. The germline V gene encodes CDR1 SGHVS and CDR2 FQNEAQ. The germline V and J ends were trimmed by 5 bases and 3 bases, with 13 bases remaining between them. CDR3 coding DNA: TGTGCCAGCAGCCCGCGGGGGGCGGCTAATGAAAAACTGTTTTTT. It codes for CASSPRGAANEKLFF.

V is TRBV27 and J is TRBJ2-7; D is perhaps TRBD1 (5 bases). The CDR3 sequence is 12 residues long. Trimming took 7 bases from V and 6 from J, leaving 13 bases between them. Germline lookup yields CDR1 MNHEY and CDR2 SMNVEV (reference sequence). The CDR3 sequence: CASTDSGFEQYF. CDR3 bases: TGTGCCAGCACGGATTCAGGGTTCGAGCAGTACTTC.

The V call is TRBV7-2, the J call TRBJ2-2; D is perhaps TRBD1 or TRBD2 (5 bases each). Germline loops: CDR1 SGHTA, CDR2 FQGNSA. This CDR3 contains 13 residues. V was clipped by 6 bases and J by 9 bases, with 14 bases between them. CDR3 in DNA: TGTGCCAGCAGTATAGCAGGGAGCCGGGAGCTGTTTTTT. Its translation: CASSIAGSRELFF.

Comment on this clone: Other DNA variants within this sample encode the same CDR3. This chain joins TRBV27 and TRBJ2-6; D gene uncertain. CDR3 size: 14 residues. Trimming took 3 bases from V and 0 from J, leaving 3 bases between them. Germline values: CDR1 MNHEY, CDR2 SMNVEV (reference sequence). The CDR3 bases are TGTGCCAGCAGTTTGGTCTCTGGGGCCAACGTCCTGACTTTC. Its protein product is CASSLVSGANVLTF.

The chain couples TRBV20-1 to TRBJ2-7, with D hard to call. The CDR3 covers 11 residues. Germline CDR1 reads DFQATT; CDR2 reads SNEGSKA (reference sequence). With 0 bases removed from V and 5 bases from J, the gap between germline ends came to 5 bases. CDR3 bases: TGCAGTGCTAGAGATGGGCACGAGCAGTACTTC. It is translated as CSARDGHEQYF.

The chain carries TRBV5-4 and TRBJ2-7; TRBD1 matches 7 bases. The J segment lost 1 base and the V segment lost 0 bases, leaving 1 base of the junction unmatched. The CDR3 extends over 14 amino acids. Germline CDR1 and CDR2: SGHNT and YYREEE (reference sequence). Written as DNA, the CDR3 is TGTGCCAGCAGCTTGGAGGGACAGTCCTACGAGCAGTACTTC. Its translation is CASSLEGQSYEQYF.

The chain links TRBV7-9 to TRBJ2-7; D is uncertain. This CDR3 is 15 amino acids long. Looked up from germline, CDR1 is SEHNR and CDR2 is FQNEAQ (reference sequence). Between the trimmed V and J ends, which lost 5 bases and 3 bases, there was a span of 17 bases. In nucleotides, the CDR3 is TGTGCCAGCAGCAATTCAAAGGGCCCGTACTACGAGCAGTACTTC. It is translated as CASSNSKGPYYEQYF.

CDR3 region: CASSFGSLYNEQFF. In DNA, the CDR3 is TGTGCCAGCAGTTTTGGCAGCCTCTACAATGAGCAGTTCTTC. This chain uses TRBV27 with TRBJ2-1; no reliable D call. Trimming took off 3 bases at V and 3 bases at J, with 9 bases between the two ends. CDR1 and CDR2 from the germline V gene are MNHEY and SMNVEV (reference sequence). This CDR3 is built from 14 residues.

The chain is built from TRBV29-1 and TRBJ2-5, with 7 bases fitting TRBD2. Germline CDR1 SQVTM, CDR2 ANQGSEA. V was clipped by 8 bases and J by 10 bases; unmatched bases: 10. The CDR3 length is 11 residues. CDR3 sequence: CSPTREGVQYF. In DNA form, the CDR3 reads TGCAGCCCAACCAGGGAGGGAGTCCAGTACTTC.